A single sample is the source of the 2 T cell receptor beta chains below, sequenced in a study of shared clonotypes between healthy human individuals. TCRdb's copy holds only in-frame clones and misses some; the assay was immunoSEQ multiplex PCR. The sample has 2 million to 2.5 million clones, about 90% seen once. The sequencing input was naive CD4+ T cells from PBMCs. Subset of the sample: CD45RA+ positively selected. The source is a man between 18 and 29 years old in good health. Some clones in this sample may be carry-over from other donors' samples.

Notes on this clone: This CDR3 is also generated by other DNA sequences in the sample. V and J are TRBV7-8 and TRBJ2-3; weak D call: TRBD2 (5 bases). Per the germline V gene, CDR1 is SGHVS and CDR2 is FQNEAQ. Trimming took 5 bases from V and 5 from J, leaving 5 bases between them. This CDR3 comprises 11 residues. CDR3 nucleotide sequence: TGTGCCAGCAGCGGGAGAGATACGCAGTATTTT. Encoded protein: CASSGRDTQYF.

J is TRBJ2-7 and V is TRBV11-2; D is ambiguous. From germline, CDR1 is SGHAT and CDR2 FQNNGV. Trimming shortened V by 1 base and J by 6 bases, and 19 bases separated the two germline ends. This CDR3 contains 16 residues. Written as DNA, the CDR3 is TGTGCCAGCAGCTTAGGCTTAGGCGGAACCCTACGCGAGCAGTACTTC. This codes for CASSLGLGGTLREQYF.